Listed below are T cell receptor beta chains from one sample, sequenced in a study of T cell responses to AZD1222 COVID-19 vaccine. Libraries were prepared by immunoSEQ multiplex PCR; TCRdb keeps only in-frame clonotypes and omits some of them. The data hold roughly 51,000 clones, with about 89% observed a single time. This specimen was peripheral blood, taken 28 days after the second AZD1222 dose. The receptors originated from an adult who received the AZD1222 COVID-19 vaccine. CDR3s include the opening cysteine and the closing phenylalanine or tryptophan. Each record gives: clone size, J gene, V gene, D gene, CDR3 length, CDR3 DNA, CDR3 protein. A D gene is named only where the DNA matches it firmly. Where a row states a size, it is once, few, many or the class of an expanded clone; other rows omit it.

few,TRBJ2-1,TRBV19,TRBD2,20,TGTGCCAGTAGTTTGTATAGCGGGAGTCGATTTAGGAGTGGGGCCGATGAGCAGTTCTTC,CASSLYSGSRFRSGADEQFF
NA,TRBJ2-1,TRBV18,NA,15,TGTGCCAGCTCACCAAGCAGGGGTTCCTACAATGAGCAGTTCTTC,CASSPSRGSYNEQFF
NA,TRBJ2-5,TRBV7-2,NA,13,TGTGCCAGCAGCTCACTAGGGGGGTATCGCGAGTACTTC,CASSSLGGYREYF
once,TRBJ2-5,TRBV7-2,TRBD1,14,TGTGCCAGCAGCTTACACAGGGGACAAGAGACCCAGTACTTC,CASSLHRGQETQYF
NA,TRBJ1-1,TRBV4-1,NA,14,TGCGCCAGCAGCGGAAGGACAGAGAACACTGAAGCTTTCTTT,CASSGRTENTEAFF
NA,TRBJ2-7,TRBV9,TRBD2,15,TGTGCCAGCAGCCCCCGACTAGCGGGAAGGTACGAGCAGTACTTC,CASSPRLAGRYEQYF
NA,TRBJ1-1,TRBV7-2,NA,14,TGTGCCAGCAGCTCGTCGGGGGGCCGGACTGAAGCTTTCTTT,CASSSSGGRTEAFF
NA,TRBJ1-4,TRBV3-1/TRBV3-2,TRBD1,15,TGTGCCAGCAGCCAAGTGAGGGGGCTGGGTGAAAAACTGTTTTTT,CASSQVRGLGEKLFF
NA,TRBJ1-2,TRBV30,NA,12,TGTGCCTGGGCCGCAGGGTTCTATGGCTACACCTTC,CAWAAGFYGYTF
few,TRBJ1-3,TRBV19,NA,14,TGTGCCAGTAGTACGGGCTACTCTGGAAACACCATATATTTT,CASSTGYSGNTIYF
NA,TRBJ2-1,TRBV4-1,TRBD2,19,TGCGCCAGCAGCCAAGATTTCGGACTAGCGGGAGTCCCGGACAATGAGCAGTTCTTC,CASSQDFGLAGVPDNEQFF
NA,TRBJ2-1,TRBV10-3,TRBD2,14,TGTGCCATCAGTGCCGGACTAGGAAGGGATGAGCAGTTCTTC,CAISAGLGRDEQFF
NA,TRBJ1-2,TRBV7-2,NA,13,TGTGCCAGCAGCCGACAAATGAACTATGGCTACACCTTC,CASSRQMNYGYTF
NA,TRBJ1-1,TRBV10-3,NA,12,TGTGCCATCAGGCAGGGGAACACTGAAGCTTTCTTT,CAIRQGNTEAFF
few,TRBJ1-1,TRBV5-6,NA,11,TGTGCCAGCAGCTTGGTTTCACAGACTTTCTTT,CASSLVSQTFF
NA,TRBJ2-4,TRBV11-1,NA,14,TGTGCCAGCAGCCCAGGGGCGGCCAAAAACATTCAGTACTTC,CASSPGAAKNIQYF
once,TRBJ1-6,TRBV12-3/TRBV12-4,NA,13,TGTGCCAGCATCAAAAGGGGGTACTCACCCCTCCACTTT,CASIKRGYSPLHF
NA,TRBJ2-5,TRBV30,NA,14,TGTGCCTGGGGACCTTTGGGAGTTCAAGAGACCCAGTACTTC,CAWGPLGVQETQYF
NA,TRBJ1-6,TRBV28,NA,14,TGTGCCAGCAGACCCGGGCAGTTAAGCTCACCCCTCCACTTT,CASRPGQLSSPLHF
NA,TRBJ1-2,TRBV25-1,NA,12,TGTGCCAGCAGTGAGCCGGGCTATGGCTACACCTTC,CASSEPGYGYTF
NA,TRBJ1-2,TRBV5-6,NA,15,TGTGCCAGCAGACCTCCGTGGGGGGGGAGCTATGGCTACACCTTC,CASRPPWGGSYGYTF
once,TRBJ2-7,TRBV30,TRBD1,14,TGTGCCTGGAGTGTTGGACAGGCCTCCTACGAGCAGTACTTC,CAWSVGQASYEQYF
NA,TRBJ2-1,TRBV2,TRBD2,15,TGTGCCAGCAGTGTAGAGGGGACTAGAAATCAGGAGCAGTTCTTC,CASSVEGTRNQEQFF
NA,TRBJ2-2,TRBV24-1,NA,14,TGTGCCACCAGTGACAAGATTAACACCGGGGAGCTGTTTTTT,CATSDKINTGELFF
NA,TRBJ1-2,TRBV7-9,TRBD1,14,TGTGCCAGCAGCAGGGACAGGTCAATATATGGCTACACCTTC,CASSRDRSIYGYTF
NA,TRBJ2-1,TRBV21-1,NA,19,TGTGCCAGGATTTACACACTAGCGGGGCGACTTAGCTCCTACAATGAGCAGTTCTTC,CARIYTLAGRLSSYNEQFF
NA,TRBJ2-2,TRBV7-8,TRBD2,19,TGTGCCAGCAGCTCGTCGACTAGCGGGAGCCCACGAGCGGATGGGGAGCTGTTTTTT,CASSSSTSGSPRADGELFF